The 2 T cell receptor beta chains given below trace back to one sample, sequenced in a study of blood T cell repertoires in COVID-19. Sequencing used immunoSEQ multiplex PCR; TCRdb keeps in-frame clones, though not all of them. The sample shows 150,000 to 190,000 clones, roughly 84% of them seen only once. Sequencing was carried out using peripheral blood. Source of these receptors: a woman between 45 and 65 years old with acute or convalescent COVID-19.

J is TRBJ1-1 and V is TRBV6-4; 8 bases agree with TRBD1. Germline lookup yields CDR1 MRHNA and CDR2 SNTAGT. The CDR3 has 12 amino acids. V shed 4 bases, J shed 14 bases, and the junction held 9 bases outside the gene matches. In DNA form, the CDR3 reads TGTGCCAGCAGTGCCGGACAGGGAGAAACGTTCTTT. This translates into CASSAGQGETFF.

The CDR3 DNA reads as TGTGCCAGCAGCCCTACAGGGGGGCCGAACGAGCAGTACTTC. Translating gives CASSPTGGPNEQYF. The chain employs TRBV11-1 and TRBJ2-7; 8 bases align to TRBD1. J was trimmed by 5 bases and V by 5 bases; bases with no gene match: 8. Per germline, CDR1 SGHAT and CDR2 FQDESV (reference sequence). The CDR3 loop spans 14 amino acids. Full variable domain (remainder filled in from reference TRBV11-1 and TRBJ2-7): EAEVAQSPRYKITEKSQAVAFWCDPISGHATLYWYRQILGQGPELLVQFQDESVVDDSQLPKDRFSAERLKGVDSTLKIQPAELGDSAMYLCASSPTGGPNEQYFGPGTRLTVT.